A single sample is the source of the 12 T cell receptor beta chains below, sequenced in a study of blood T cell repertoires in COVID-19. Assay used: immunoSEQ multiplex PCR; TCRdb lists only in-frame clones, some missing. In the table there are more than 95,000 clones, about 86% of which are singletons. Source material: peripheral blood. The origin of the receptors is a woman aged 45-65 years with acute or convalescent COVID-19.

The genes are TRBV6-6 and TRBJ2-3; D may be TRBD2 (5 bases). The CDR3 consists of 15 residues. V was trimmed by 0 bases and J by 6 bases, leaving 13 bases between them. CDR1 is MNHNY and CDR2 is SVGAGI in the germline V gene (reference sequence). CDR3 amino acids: CASSYSFSGRDTQYF. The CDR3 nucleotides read TGTGCCAGCAGTTACTCGTTCAGCGGCCGGGATACGCAGTATTTT.

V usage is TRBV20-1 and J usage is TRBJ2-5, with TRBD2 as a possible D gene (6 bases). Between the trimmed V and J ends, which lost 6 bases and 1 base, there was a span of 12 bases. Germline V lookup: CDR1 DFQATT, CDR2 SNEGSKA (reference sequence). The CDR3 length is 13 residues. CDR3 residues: CSASSGFQETQYF. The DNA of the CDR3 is TGCAGTGCCAGTAGCGGATTCCAAGAGACCCAGTACTTC.

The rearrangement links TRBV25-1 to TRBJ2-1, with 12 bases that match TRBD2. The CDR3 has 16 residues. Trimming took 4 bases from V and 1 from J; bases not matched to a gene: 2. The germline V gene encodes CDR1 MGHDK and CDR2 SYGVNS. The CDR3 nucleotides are TGTGCCAGCAGTGCGACTAGCGGGAGATCCTACAATGAGCAGTTCTTC. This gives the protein CASSATSGRSYNEQFF.

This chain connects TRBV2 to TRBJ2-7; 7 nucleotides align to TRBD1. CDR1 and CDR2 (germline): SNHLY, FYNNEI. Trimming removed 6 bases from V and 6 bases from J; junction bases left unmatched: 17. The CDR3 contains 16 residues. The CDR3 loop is CASRDWTDRADREQYF. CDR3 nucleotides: TGTGCCAGCAGGGATTGGACCGACAGGGCAGACCGCGAGCAGTACTTC.

The CDR3 reads CASSLTLAGNTGELFF. The CDR3 DNA reads as TGCGCCAGCAGCTTGACTCTAGCGGGAAACACCGGGGAGCTGTTTTTT. The chain links TRBV5-1 to TRBJ2-2; 9 bases agree with TRBD2. This CDR3 is built from 16 residues. Trimming at V came to 1 base and at J to 2 bases, leaving 3 bases not matched to a gene. In germline, CDR1 is SGHRS, CDR2 YFSETQ. The whole variable domain, filled in from reference TRBV5-1 and TRBJ2-2, reads KAGVTQTPRYLIKTRGQQVTLSCSPISGHRSVSWYQQTPGQGLQFLFEYFSETQRNKGNFPGRFSGRQFSNSRSEMNVSTLELGDSALYLCASSLTLAGNTGELFFGEGSRLTVL.

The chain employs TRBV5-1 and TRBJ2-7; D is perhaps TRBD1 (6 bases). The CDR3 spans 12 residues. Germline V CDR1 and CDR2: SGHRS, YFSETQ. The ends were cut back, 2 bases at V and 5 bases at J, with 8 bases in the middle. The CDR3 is CASSLTGNEQYF. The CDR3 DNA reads TGCGCCAGCAGCTTAACAGGGAACGAGCAGTACTTC.

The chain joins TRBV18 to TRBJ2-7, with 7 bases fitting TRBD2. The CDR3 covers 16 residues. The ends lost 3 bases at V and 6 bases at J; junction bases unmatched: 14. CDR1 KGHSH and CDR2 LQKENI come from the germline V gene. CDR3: CASSPPVPGGNREQYF. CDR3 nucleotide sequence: TGTGCCAGCTCACCCCCGGTGCCGGGAGGAAACCGCGAGCAGTACTTC.

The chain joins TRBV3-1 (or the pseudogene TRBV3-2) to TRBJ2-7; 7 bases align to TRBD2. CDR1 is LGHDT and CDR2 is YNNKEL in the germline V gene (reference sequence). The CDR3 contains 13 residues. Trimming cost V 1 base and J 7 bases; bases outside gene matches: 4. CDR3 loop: CASSQGLATEQYF. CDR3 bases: TGTGCCAGCAGCCAAGGACTAGCAACAGAGCAGTACTTC.

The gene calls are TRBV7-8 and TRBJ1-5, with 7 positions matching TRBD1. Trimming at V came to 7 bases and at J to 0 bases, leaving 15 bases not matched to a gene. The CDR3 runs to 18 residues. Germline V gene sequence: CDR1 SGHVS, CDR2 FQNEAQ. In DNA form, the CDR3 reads TGTGCCAGCACCCAGGCGGCAGGGGGAATGTTTAGCAATCAGCCCCAGCATTTT. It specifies CASTQAAGGMFSNQPQHF. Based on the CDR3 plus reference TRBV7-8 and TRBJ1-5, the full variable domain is GAGVSQSPRYKVAKRGQDVALRCDPISGHVSLFWYQQALGQGPEFLTYFQNEAQLDKSGLPSDRFFAERPEGSVSTLKIQRTQQEDSAVYLCASTQAAGGMFSNQPQHFGDGTRLSIL.

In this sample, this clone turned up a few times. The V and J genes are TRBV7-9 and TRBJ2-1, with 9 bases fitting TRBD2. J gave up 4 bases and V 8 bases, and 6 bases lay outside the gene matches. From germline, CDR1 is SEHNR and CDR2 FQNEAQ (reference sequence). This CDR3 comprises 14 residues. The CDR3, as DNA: TGTGCCAGCCAGAGCGGGGGGCCGTACAATGAGCAGTTCTTC. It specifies CASQSGGPYNEQFF.

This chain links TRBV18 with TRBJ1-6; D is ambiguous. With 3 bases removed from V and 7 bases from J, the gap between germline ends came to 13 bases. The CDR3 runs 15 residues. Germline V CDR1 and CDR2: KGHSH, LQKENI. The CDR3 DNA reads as TGTGCCAGCTCACCGAATTACGAGGGAAATTCACCCCTCCACTTT. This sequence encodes CASSPNYEGNSPLHF.

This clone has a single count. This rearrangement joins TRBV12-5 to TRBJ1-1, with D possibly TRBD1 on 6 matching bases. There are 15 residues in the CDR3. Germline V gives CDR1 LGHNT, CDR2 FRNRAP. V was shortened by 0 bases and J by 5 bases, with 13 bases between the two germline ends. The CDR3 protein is CASGLVLGRGTEAFF. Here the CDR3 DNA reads TGTGCTAGTGGTTTGGTACTGGGAAGGGGGACTGAAGCTTTCTTT.